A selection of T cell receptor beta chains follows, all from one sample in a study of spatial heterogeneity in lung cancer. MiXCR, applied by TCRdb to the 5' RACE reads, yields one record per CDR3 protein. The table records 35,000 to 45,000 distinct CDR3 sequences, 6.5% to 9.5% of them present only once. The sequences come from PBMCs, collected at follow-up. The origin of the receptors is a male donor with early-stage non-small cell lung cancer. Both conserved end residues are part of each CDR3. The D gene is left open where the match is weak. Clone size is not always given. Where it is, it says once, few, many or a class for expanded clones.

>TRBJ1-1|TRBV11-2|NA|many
CASSLGQGEDTEAFF
TGTGCCAGCAGCTTGGGGCAGGGTGAGGACACTGAAGCTTTCTTT
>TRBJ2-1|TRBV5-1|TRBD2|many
CASSLAIGVAGGNEQFF
TGCGCCAGCAGCTTGGCAATCGGGGTAGCGGGGGGCAATGAGCAGTTCTTC
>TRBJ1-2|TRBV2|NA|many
CASSELGNYYGYTF
TGTGCCAGCAGTGAACTGGGGAACTACTATGGCTACACCTTC
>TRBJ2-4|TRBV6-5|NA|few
CASSYGGVGKNIQYF
TGTGCCAGCAGTTACGGAGGGGTAGGCAAAAACATTCAGTACTTC
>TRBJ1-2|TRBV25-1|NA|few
CASSEGAGADGYTF
TGTGCCAGCAGTGAGGGGGCAGGTGCAGATGGCTACACCTTC
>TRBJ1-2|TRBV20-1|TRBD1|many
CSARQGARGYTF
TGCAGTGCTCGACAGGGGGCGAGAGGCTACACCTTC
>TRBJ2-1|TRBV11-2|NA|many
CASSPPWGGASYNEQFF
TGTGCCAGCAGCCCACCATGGGGGGGCGCGTCCTACAATGAGCAGTTCTTC
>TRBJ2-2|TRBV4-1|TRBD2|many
CASNQVLSGGNGELFF
TGCGCCAGCAACCAAGTGCTTAGCGGGGGTAACGGGGAGCTGTTTTTT
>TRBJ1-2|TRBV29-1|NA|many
CSVSRPGTNYGYTF
TGCAGCGTTTCGAGACCGGGAACTAACTATGGCTACACCTTC
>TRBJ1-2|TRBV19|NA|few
CASSTPGSINYGYTF
TGTGCCAGTAGTACCCCCGGGTCCATCAACTATGGCTACACCTTC
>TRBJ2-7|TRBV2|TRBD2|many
CASSGSGGASSEQYF
TGTGCCAGCAGTGGGAGCGGGGGGGCTAGCAGCGAGCAGTACTTC
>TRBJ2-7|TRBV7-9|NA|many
CASSWGAYEQYF
TGTGCCAGCAGTTGGGGAGCCTACGAGCAGTACTTC
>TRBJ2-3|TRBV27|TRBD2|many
CASSLQTSELTDTQYF
TGTGCCAGCAGTTTACAAACTAGCGAACTAACAGATACGCAGTATTTT
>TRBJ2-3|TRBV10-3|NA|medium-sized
CAISAGTTSTDTQYF
TGTGCCATCAGTGCCGGGACCACTAGCACAGATACGCAGTATTTT
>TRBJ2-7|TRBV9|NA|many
CASSVGDVSYEQYF
TGTGCCAGCAGCGTAGGGGACGTCTCCTACGAGCAGTACTTC
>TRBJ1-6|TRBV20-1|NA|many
CSARDTEASYNSPLHF
TGCAGTGCTAGGGATACCGAGGCCTCCTATAATTCACCCCTCCACTTT
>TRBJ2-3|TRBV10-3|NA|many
CAISDLRQSSTDTQYF
TGTGCCATCAGTGATTTGCGACAGTCCAGCACAGATACGCAGTATTTT
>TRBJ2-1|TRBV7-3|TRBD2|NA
CASSQGTSDNEQFF
TGTGCCAGCAGCCAGGGGACTAGCGACAATGAGCAGTTCTTC
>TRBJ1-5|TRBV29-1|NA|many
CSVSWGGNQPQHF
TGCAGCGTTTCCTGGGGCGGCAATCAGCCCCAGCATTTT
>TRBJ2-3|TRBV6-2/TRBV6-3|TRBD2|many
CASSYLSGGPTDTQYF
TGTGCCAGCAGTTACTTGAGCGGGGGGCCCACAGATACGCAGTATTTT
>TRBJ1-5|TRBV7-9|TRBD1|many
CASSQTQGAANQPQHF
TGTGCCAGCAGCCAAACCCAGGGGGCTGCGAATCAGCCCCAGCATTTT
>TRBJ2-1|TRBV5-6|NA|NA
CASSVTNEQFF
TGTGCCAGCAGCGTGACCAATGAGCAGTTCTTC
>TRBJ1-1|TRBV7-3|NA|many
CASSLVGGINTEAFF
TGTGCCAGCAGCTTAGTCGGGGGGATTAACACTGAAGCTTTCTTT
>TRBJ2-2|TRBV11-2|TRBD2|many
CASSTSGGGTGELFF
TGTGCCAGCAGCACTAGCGGGGGAGGCACCGGGGAGCTGTTTTTT
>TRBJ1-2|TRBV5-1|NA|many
CASRTTGNPNYGYTF
TGCGCCAGCAGGACCACAGGGAACCCTAACTATGGCTACACCTTC
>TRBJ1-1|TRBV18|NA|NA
CASSISTGENTEAFF
TGTGCCAGCTCCATAAGCACGGGGGAGAACACTGAAGCTTTCTTT
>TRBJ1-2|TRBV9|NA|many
CASSGGGRLPDGYTF
TGTGCCAGCAGCGGAGGGGGTCGACTTCCTGATGGCTACACCTTC
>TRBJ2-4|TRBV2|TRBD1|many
CASSDRTGTNIQYF
TGTGCCAGCAGTGACAGGACAGGGACGAACATTCAGTACTTC
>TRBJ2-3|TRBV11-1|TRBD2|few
CASSSTSGATDTQYF
TGTGCCAGCAGCAGCACTAGCGGGGCAACAGATACGCAGTATTTT
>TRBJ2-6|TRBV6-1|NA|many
CASSEQSSGANVLTF
TGTGCCAGCAGTGAACAGAGCTCTGGGGCCAACGTCCTGACTTTC
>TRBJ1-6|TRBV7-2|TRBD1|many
CASSLAGGHNSPLHF
TGTGCCAGCAGCTTAGCAGGGGGCCATAATTCACCCCTCCACTTT
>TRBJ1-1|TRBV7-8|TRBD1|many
CASSPLRTGSSKNTEAFF
TGTGCCAGCAGCCCGCTTCGGACAGGGTCAAGCAAAAACACTGAAGCTTTCTTT
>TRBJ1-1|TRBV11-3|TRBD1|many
CASSSGRGPTEAFF
TGTGCCAGCAGCTCCGGGAGGGGGCCCACTGAAGCTTTCTTT
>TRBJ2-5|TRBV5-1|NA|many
CASSLAGQGGQETQYF
TGCGCCAGCAGCTTGGCCGGGCAGGGTGGCCAAGAGACCCAGTACTTC
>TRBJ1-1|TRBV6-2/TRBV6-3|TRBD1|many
CASSLQAPNPTGWDTEAFF
TGTGCCAGCAGTCTTCAGGCACCAAACCCGACAGGGTGGGACACTGAAGCTTTCTTT
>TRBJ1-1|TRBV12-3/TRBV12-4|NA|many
CASSPSRIGTEAFF
TGTGCCAGCAGTCCCTCTCGGATCGGCACTGAAGCTTTCTTT
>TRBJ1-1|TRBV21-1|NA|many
CASSNPTGGLAFF
TGTGCCAGCAGCAATCCAACCGGAGGGTTAGCTTTCTTT
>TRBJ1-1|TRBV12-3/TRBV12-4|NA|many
CASSPQRNTEAFF
TGTGCCAGCAGTCCACAGAGGAACACTGAAGCTTTCTTT
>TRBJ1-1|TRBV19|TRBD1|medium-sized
CATTGDRGLAEAFF
TGTGCCACCACAGGGGACCGCGGATTGGCTGAAGCTTTCTTT
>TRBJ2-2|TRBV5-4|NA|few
CASSSRVPGELFF
TGTGCCAGCAGCTCCAGGGTGCCCGGGGAGCTGTTTTTT
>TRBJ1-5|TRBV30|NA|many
CAWNERSGAQHF
TGTGCCTGGAATGAAAGATCCGGGGCCCAGCATTTT
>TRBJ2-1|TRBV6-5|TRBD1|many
CASSYTQGAVEQFF
TGTGCCAGCAGTTACACGCAGGGGGCGGTTGAGCAGTTCTTC
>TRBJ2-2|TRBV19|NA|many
CASSKDKNTGELFF
TGTGCCAGTAGTAAGGACAAGAACACCGGGGAGCTGTTTTTT
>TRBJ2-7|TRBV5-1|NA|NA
CASSLAGTTGVYEQYF
TGCGCCAGCAGCTTGGCCGGGACTACAGGGGTCTACGAGCAGTACTTC
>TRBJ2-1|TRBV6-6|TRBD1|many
CASTSGQGTLYQFF
TGTGCCAGCACATCGGGACAGGGGACCCTATACCAGTTCTTC